This T cell receptor beta chain was sequenced for a study of blood T cells in healthy people across ages. Study-level points and caveats: Across the age range, TCR beta diversity per million T cells fell in a roughly linear way.

A sample-barcoded 5' primer and a J-beta primer mix were used in a second PCR of roughly 7 to 12 cycles. The authors tagged each cDNA molecule using a template-switch adaptor with 12 random nucleotides. A minimum of 2.5 million CDR3-containing paired-end reads was obtained for each sample. TCRdb re-called the 5' RACE reads through MiXCR, storing one row per CDR3 protein. The data show approximately 1,000,000 distinct CDR3 sequences, 45% seen once. V shed 5 bases and J 0 bases; nucleotides not matched to a gene: 15. The CDR3 is made up of 18 amino acids. Germline V gives CDR1 SGHAT, CDR2 FQNNGV. Details on this clonotype: Its target is not known.

Researchers isolated at least 6 million PBMCs per sample. This TCR was recovered from a woman between 55 and 75 years old in good health. The chain carries TRBV11-2 and TRBJ2-7; 8 nucleotides line up with TRBD1. The specimen was blood. CDR3 sequence: CASSTPGQGLFHSYEQYF. The CDR3 nucleotides read TGTGCCAGCAGCACTCCAGGACAGGGTCTCTTCCACTCCTACGAGCAGTACTTC.